These T cell receptor beta chains were read from a single sample in a study of blood T cell repertoires in COVID-19. TCRdb's table, derived via immunoSEQ multiplex PCR, lists solely in-frame clones and lacks some. Among approximately 200,000 clones listed, about 84% were seen once. Input material: peripheral blood. All receptors derive from a person between 65 and 79 years old with COVID-19, enrolled during active disease. Both conserved end residues are part of each CDR3. The order of the fields is clone size, J gene, V gene, D gene, CDR3 protein, CDR3 DNA. The D gene is left open where the match is weak. The listing skips clone size in some rows; elsewhere it reads once, few, many or a size class.

-,TRBJ2-1,TRBV2,TRBD2,CASSGLAGVDEQFF,TGTGCCAGCAGTGGACTAGCGGGAGTGGATGAGCAGTTCTTC
once,TRBJ1-2,TRBV5-6,TRBD1,CASSLLLRAGGSYGYTF,TGTGCCAGCAGCTTGTTGCTTCGGGCAGGGGGATCGTATGGCTACACCTTC
-,TRBJ2-1,TRBV7-2,-,CASSWDSYNEQFF,TGTGCCAGCAGCTGGGACTCGTACAATGAGCAGTTCTTC
-,TRBJ1-1,TRBV6-5,-,CASSYLTKPNTEAFF,TGTGCCAGCAGTTACCTCACTAAACCGAACACTGAAGCTTTCTTT
-,TRBJ1-2,TRBV5-1,TRBD1,CASSLRDSRDYGYTF,TGCGCCAGCAGCTTACGGGACAGTCGGGACTATGGCTACACCTTC
-,TRBJ2-7,TRBV20-1,-,CSASIGEQYF,TGCAGTGCTAGTATCGGCGAGCAGTACTTC
-,TRBJ1-1,TRBV5-6,-,CASSWVGEGTEAFF,TGTGCCAGCAGCTGGGTAGGTGAGGGCACTGAAGCTTTCTTT
many,TRBJ1-2,TRBV14,-,CASSQNRYGYTF,TGTGCCAGCAGCCAAAATCGGTATGGCTACACCTTC
-,TRBJ2-7,TRBV5-1,TRBD2,CASSSGRYEQYF,TGCGCCAGCAGCAGCGGGAGGTACGAGCAGTACTTC
-,TRBJ2-3,TRBV7-2,-,CASSLRWAGAADTQYF,TGTGCCAGCAGCTTACGTTGGGCGGGGGCCGCAGATACGCAGTATTTT
few,TRBJ2-3,TRBV7-9,TRBD2,CASSLGGGGTDTQYF,TGTGCCAGCAGCCTGGGCGGGGGAGGCACAGATACGCAGTATTTT
-,TRBJ2-7,TRBV3-1/TRBV3-2,TRBD2,CASSPLHHRLALYEQYF,TGTGCCAGCAGCCCGCTTCATCATAGACTAGCGCTCTACGAGCAGTACTTC
few,TRBJ2-2,TRBV24-1,-,CATSGSRDINTGELFF,TGTGCCACCAGTGGTTCCCGGGACATAAACACCGGGGAGCTGTTTTTT